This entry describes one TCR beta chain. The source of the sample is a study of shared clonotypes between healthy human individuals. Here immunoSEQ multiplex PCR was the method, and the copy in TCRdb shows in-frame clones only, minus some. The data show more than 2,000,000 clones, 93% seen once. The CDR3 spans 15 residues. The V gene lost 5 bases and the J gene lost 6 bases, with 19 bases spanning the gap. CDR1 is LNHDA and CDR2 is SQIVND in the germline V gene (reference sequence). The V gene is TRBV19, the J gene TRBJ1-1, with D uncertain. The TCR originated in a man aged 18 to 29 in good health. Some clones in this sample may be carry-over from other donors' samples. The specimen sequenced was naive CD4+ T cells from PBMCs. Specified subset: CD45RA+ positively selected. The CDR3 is CASSPRAHSIPEAFF. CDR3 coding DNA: TGTGCCAGTAGTCCGCGGGCCCACTCGATACCTGAAGCTTTCTTT. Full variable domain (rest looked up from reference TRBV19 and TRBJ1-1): DGGITQSPKYLFRKEGQNVTLSCEQNLNHDAMYWYRQDPGQGLRLIYYSQIVNDFQKGDIAEGYSVSREKKESFPLTVTSAQKNPTAFYLCASSPRAHSIPEAFFGQGTRLTVV.